This is a list of T cell receptor beta chains from one sample in a study of identical twins. TCRdb redid the calling of the 5' RACE reads with MiXCR, one entry per CDR3 protein. The table lists 200,000 to 250,000 distinct CDR3 sequences, roughly 13% of them singletons. This sample was shared with a second study, whose subject was yellow fever vaccine responses in identical twins.

The sequenced sample was memory (CD45RO+) T cells sorted from blood. The source of these receptors is a woman aged 18-29 years in good health. Each CDR3 is given with its conserved first and last residue. A D gene is named only where the DNA matches it firmly. For some rows the clone size is stated as once, few or many, or as a class when expanded; others skip it.

DNA	CDR3	J	D	size	V
TGCGCCAGCAGCTTGGTAACGGGAAACGTCTTCGAGCAGTACTTC	CASSLVTGNVFEQYF	TRBJ2-7	.	many	TRBV5-1
TGCGCCAGCAGCCCGAGATCACTAATGCACTCCTACGAGCAGTACTTC	CASSPRSLMHSYEQYF	TRBJ2-7	.	many	TRBV4-1
TGTGCCACCACGGGCGACGGGTCCAAAAACATTCAGTACTTC	CATTGDGSKNIQYF	TRBJ2-4	.	.	TRBV6-1
TGCGCCAGCAGCCAAGATCCAGGGTACAGGGCCAATGAGCAGTTCTTC	CASSQDPGYRANEQFF	TRBJ2-1	.	.	TRBV4-3
TGCGCCAGCAGATTCCCCCAAGGGGACTCCTCGGCCGGCACAGATACGCAGTATTTT	CASRFPQGDSSAGTDTQYF	TRBJ2-3	.	.	TRBV23-1
TGCAGTGCTCCCCCGGGGGTCAGGGACAATGAGCAGTTCTTC	CSAPPGVRDNEQFF	TRBJ2-1	.	.	TRBV20-1
TGCGCCAGCAGCTTGCCCCAGGCGGGGCAGACTGAAGCTTTCTTT	CASSLPQAGQTEAFF	TRBJ1-1	.	.	TRBV5-1
TGCGCCAGCAGCTTGGGGGACAGAAACACCGGGGAGCTGTTTTTT	CASSLGDRNTGELFF	TRBJ2-2	TRBD1	many	TRBV5-1
TGCAGTGCTGTGGACGGCTCCTACGAGCAGTACTTC	CSAVDGSYEQYF	TRBJ2-7	.	.	TRBV20-1
TGCGCCAGCAGCCAAGAGGGGAAGCTCCCCGAGGAGTTCTTC	CASSQEGKLPEEFF	TRBJ2-1	.	few	TRBV4-1
TGTGCCAGCACCCCACGTGGGACAGGGGCCGCTTTCTTT	CASTPRGTGAAFF	TRBJ1-1	TRBD1	few	TRBV12-3/TRBV12-4
TGTGCCAGCAGCCGAGCGGGGATGAACACTGAAGCTTTCTTT	CASSRAGMNTEAFF	TRBJ1-1	.	few	TRBV3-1
TGTGCCAGCAGCTTTGATTTAAACTATGGCTACACCTTC	CASSFDLNYGYTF	TRBJ1-2	.	.	TRBV5-5
TGTGCCAGTAGTACTAGCACCTACGGCAATGAGCAGTTCTTC	CASSTSTYGNEQFF	TRBJ2-1	.	few	TRBV19
TGTGCCAGCAGTTACTCGGTTTGGCAGGGGGGCACTGAAGCTTTCTTT	CASSYSVWQGGTEAFF	TRBJ1-1	TRBD1	.	TRBV6-5
TGTGCCAGCTCACCAGGACAGGGTCGAGAGCAGTACTTC	CASSPGQGREQYF	TRBJ2-7	TRBD1	few	TRBV14
TGTGCCAGCTGCCCCGGGACAGCCTACGAGCAGTACTTC	CASCPGTAYEQYF	TRBJ2-7	TRBD1	few	TRBV18